This paragraph covers one TCR beta chain sequence. The data stem from a study of blood T cell repertoires in COVID-19. Study overall: Sample material is recorded as cDNA or gDNA derived from T cells, B-cell-depleted T cells, or PBMCs.

The CDR3 consists of 17 residues. Trimming pared 2 bases from V and 4 bases from J, leaving 18 bases between. Per germline, CDR1 KGHSH and CDR2 LQKENI. Profiling relied on immunoSEQ multiplex PCR, and the TCRdb table lists in-frame clones only, not all of them. This sample has roughly 380,000 clones, with about 91% found just once. Source material: peripheral blood. The TCR was taken from a woman in her 40s with COVID-19, enrolled during active disease. The rearrangement joins TRBV18 to TRBJ2-1; possibly TRBD1 for D (6 bases). In nucleotides, the CDR3 is TGTGCCAGCTCACCATTTCCCCGGGACAAGACTTACAATGAGCAGTTCTTC. This translates into CASSPFPRDKTYNEQFF.